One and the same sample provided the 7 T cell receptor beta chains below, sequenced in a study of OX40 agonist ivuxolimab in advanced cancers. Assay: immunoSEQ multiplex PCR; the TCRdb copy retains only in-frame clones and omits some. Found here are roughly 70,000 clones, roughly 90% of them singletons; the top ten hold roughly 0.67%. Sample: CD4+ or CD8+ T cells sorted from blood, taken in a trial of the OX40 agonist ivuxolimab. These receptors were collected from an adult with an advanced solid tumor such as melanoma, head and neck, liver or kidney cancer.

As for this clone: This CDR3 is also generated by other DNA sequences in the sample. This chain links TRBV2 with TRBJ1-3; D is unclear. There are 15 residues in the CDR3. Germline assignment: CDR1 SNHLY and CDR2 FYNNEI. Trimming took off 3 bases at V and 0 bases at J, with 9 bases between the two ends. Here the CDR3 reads CASSERRSSGNTIYF. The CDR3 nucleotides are TGTGCCAGCAGTGAGCGACGGAGCTCTGGAAACACCATATATTTT.

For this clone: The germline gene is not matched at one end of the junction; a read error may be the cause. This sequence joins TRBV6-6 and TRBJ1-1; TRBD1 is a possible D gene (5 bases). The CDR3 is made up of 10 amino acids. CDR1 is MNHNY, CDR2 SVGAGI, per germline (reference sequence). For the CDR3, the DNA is TGTGCCAGCAGTAAGTTGACAGTCATCTTT. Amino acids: CASSKLTVIF.

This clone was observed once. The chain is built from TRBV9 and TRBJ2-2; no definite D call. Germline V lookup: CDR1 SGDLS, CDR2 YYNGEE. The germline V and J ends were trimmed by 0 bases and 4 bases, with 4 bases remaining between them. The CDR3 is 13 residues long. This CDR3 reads CASSVDGTGELFF. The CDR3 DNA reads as TGTGCCAGCAGCGTAGACGGCACCGGGGAGCTGTTTTTT.

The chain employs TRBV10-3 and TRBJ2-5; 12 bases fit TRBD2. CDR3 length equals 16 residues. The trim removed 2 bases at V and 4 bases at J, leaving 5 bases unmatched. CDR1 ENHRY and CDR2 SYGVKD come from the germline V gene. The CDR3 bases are TGTGCCATCAGTGAGGCTAGCGGGAGGGCAGGAGAGACCCAGTACTTC. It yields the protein CAISEASGRAGETQYF.

The CDR3: CASSPQGWSNEQFF. For the CDR3, the DNA is TGTGCCAGCAGCCCACAGGGGTGGAGCAATGAGCAGTTCTTC. V and J are TRBV6-5 and TRBJ2-1, with 7 positions matching TRBD1. Germline V gene lookup returns CDR1 MNHEY and CDR2 SVGAGI. This CDR3 comprises 14 residues. V dropped 6 bases and J dropped 6; count of bases not matched to a gene: 8.

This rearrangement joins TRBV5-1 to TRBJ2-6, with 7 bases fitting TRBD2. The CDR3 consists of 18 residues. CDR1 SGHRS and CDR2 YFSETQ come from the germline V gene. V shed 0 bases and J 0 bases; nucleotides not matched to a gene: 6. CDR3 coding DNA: TGCGCCAGCAGCTTGGTTAGGACTAGGGACTCTGGGGCCAACGTCCTGACTTTC. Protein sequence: CASSLVRTRDSGANVLTF.

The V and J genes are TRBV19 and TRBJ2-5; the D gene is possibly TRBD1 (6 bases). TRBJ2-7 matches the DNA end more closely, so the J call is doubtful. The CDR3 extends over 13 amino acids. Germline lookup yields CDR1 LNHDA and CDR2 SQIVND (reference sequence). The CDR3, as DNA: TGTGCCAGTAGTATCCAGGGGTTCTACGAGCAGTACTTC. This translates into CASSIQGFYEQYF.